The subject of this entry is one T cell receptor beta chain. The source of the sample is a study of blood T cell repertoires in COVID-19. Study summary: PBMCs, B-cell-depleted T cells, or T cells provided the cDNA or gDNA that made up the material.

Assay used: immunoSEQ multiplex PCR; TCRdb lists only in-frame clones, some missing. The data contain 70,000 to 95,000 clones, approximately 80% of them seen just once; the ten biggest clones take up 20%. This TCR was sampled from a woman in her 70s with acute or convalescent COVID-19. The specimen sequenced was peripheral blood.

The CDR3 coding sequence is TGTGCCAGCGGTAGGACAGGGCGAGTTGGTAACTATGGCTACACCTTC. Translating it yields CASGRTGRVGNYGYTF. The chain is built from TRBV19 and TRBJ1-2, with 8 bases aligning to TRBD1. J was trimmed by 1 base and V by 9 bases; bases with no gene match: 13. From germline, CDR1 is LNHDA and CDR2 SQIVND (reference sequence). The CDR3 is 16 amino acids. Drawing the rest from reference TRBV19 and TRBJ1-2, the complete variable domain is DGGITQSPKYLFRKEGQNVTLSCEQNLNHDAMYWYRQDPGQGLRLIYYSQIVNDFQKGDIAEGYSVSREKKESFPLTVTSAQKNPTAFYLCASGRTGRVGNYGYTFGSGTRLTVV.